This T cell receptor (beta chain) was sequenced in a study of tumor-infiltrating lymphocytes in primary liver carcinoma. Turning to the study itself: Male and female patients aged 30 to 69 years made up the cohort.

This CDR3 region has 14 residues. The V end lost 4 bases, the J end lost 8 bases, and 14 bases lay between the germline ends. The germline gives CDR1 LGHNA, CDR2 YNFKEQ. Total RNA (roughly 0.45 ug) served as template for TCR beta cDNA synthesis primed by a constant-region primer. Employing slightly modified ARM-PCR, three nested multiplex PCR rounds were run, and these gave rise to the TCR beta libraries. The first two PCR rounds used TRBV1-TRBV30 primers with a Cbeta primer, roughly 10 cycles each. TCRdb used MiXCR to reprocess the multiplex PCR reads, holding one entry per CDR3 protein. This table holds roughly 180,000 distinct CDR3 sequences, about 60% found once. Germline DNA was extracted alongside blood RNA, which was obtained from unsorted whole blood. This clonotype has more than one count but fewer than ten.

This clonotype was sampled from a man aged 40-49 years with primary liver carcinoma and hepatitis B virus infection. Sequenced sample: peripheral blood. The V and J genes are TRBV4-2 and TRBJ1-4; TRBD1 might be the D (5 bases). CDR3 sequence (DNA): TGTGCCAGCAGCCCCCCGGGGGATAGAGAAAAACTGTTTTTT. It specifies CASSPPGDREKLFF.